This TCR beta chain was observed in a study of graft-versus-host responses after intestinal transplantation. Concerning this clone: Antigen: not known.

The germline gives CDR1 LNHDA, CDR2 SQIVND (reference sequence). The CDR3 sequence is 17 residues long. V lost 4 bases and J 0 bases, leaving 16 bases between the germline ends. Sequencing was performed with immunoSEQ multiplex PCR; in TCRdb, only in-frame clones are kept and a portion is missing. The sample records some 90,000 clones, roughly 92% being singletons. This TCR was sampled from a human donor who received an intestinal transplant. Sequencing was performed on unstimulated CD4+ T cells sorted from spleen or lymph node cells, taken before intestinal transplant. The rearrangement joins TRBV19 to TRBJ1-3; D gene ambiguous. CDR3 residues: CASSTVWSLSSGNTIYF. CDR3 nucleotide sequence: TGTGCCAGTAGTACGGTGTGGAGCCTCTCCTCTGGAAACACCATATATTTT.